One sample yielded the 22 T cell receptor beta chains listed below, sequenced in a study of blood T cell repertoires in COVID-19. Method: immunoSEQ multiplex PCR; TCRdb's copy keeps in-frame clones and lacks some. The sample yields more than 95,000 clones, around 81% seen once. Sequencing used peripheral blood. The origin of the receptors is a man aged 60 to 75 with acute or convalescent COVID-19.

V is TRBV10-2 and J is TRBJ1-1; a weak D match, TRBD1 (6 bases). Germline values: CDR1 WSHSY, CDR2 SAAADI. The CDR3 is 11 amino acids. V was shortened by 5 bases and J by 8 bases, with 9 bases between the two germline ends. The CDR3 nucleotides read TGCGCCAGCAGTACCCAGGGGGAAGCTTTCTTT. It encodes CASSTQGEAFF.

The rearrangement links TRBV11-3 to TRBJ2-7; maybe TRBD1 (7 bases). The ends were cut back, 2 bases at V and 2 bases at J, with 13 bases in the middle. The CDR3 totals 15 residues. Germline assignment: CDR1 SGHNT and CDR2 YENEEA. The CDR3 here is CASSLRGDSTYEQYF. CDR3 sequence (DNA): TGTGCCAGCAGCTTAAGGGGGGACAGCACCTACGAGCAGTACTTC.

The V and J genes are TRBV28 and TRBJ2-2; 8 positions match TRBD1. CDR3 size: 15 residues. Germline assignment: CDR1 MDHEN and CDR2 SYDVKM. The trim removed 5 bases at V and 3 bases at J, leaving 5 bases unmatched. CDR3 sequence: CASSPGGTDTGELFF. The CDR3 DNA reads as TGTGCCAGCAGTCCAGGGGGCACGGACACCGGGGAGCTGTTTTTT.

V usage is TRBV3-1 (or the pseudogene TRBV3-2) and J usage is TRBJ1-2; 8 nucleotides line up with TRBD1. The CDR3 is 13 residues long. CDR1 LGHDT and CDR2 YNNKEL come from the germline V gene (reference sequence). Trimming removed 6 bases from V and 4 bases from J; junction bases left unmatched: 4. CDR3 DNA: TGTGCCAGCAGGGACAGGGCTACCTATGGCTACACCTTC. Translation gives CASRDRATYGYTF.

This clone was found a few times. This chain connects TRBV7-9 to TRBJ1-3, with unresolved D. The CDR3 sequence is 14 residues long. Germline assignment: CDR1 SEHNR and CDR2 FQNEAQ (reference sequence). The ends were cut back, 6 bases at V and 0 bases at J, with 9 bases in the middle. The CDR3 loop reads CASSRLSSGNTIYF. The CDR3 DNA follows: TGTGCCAGCAGTCGACTCTCCTCTGGAAACACCATATATTTT. The variable domain in full, with the rest retrieved from reference TRBV7-9 and TRBJ1-3, is DTGVSQNPRHKITKRGQNVTFRCDPISEHNRLYWYRQTLGQGPEFLTYFQNEAQLEKSRLLSDRFSAERPKGSFSTLEIQRTEQGDSAMYLCASSRLSSGNTIYFGEGSWLTVV.

This clone was detected only a few times. This chain joins TRBV10-1 and TRBJ2-1; D is undetermined. V gave up 4 bases and J gave up 4 bases, with 11 bases separating them. CDR3 length: 14 residues. The V gene's germline CDR1 is WNHNN and CDR2 SYGVQD (reference sequence). The CDR3 sequence is CASSAAGQYNEQFF. In DNA, the CDR3 is TGCGCCAGCAGTGCTGCAGGCCAGTACAATGAGCAGTTCTTC.

V usage is TRBV28 and J usage is TRBJ1-3, with 7 nucleotides matching TRBD1. CDR1 is MDHEN and CDR2 is SYDVKM in the germline V gene. J lost 3 bases, V lost 3 bases, and 5 bases had no gene match. The CDR3 covers 15 residues. CDR3 sequence: CASSLAGTDGNTIYF. The CDR3 region has the DNA TGTGCCAGCAGTTTGGCGGGGACAGATGGAAACACCATATATTTT.

The rearrangement links TRBV7-9 to TRBJ2-2; the match to TRBD2 covers 7 bases. V dropped 1 base and J dropped 5; count of bases not matched to a gene: 7. The germline gives CDR1 SEHNR, CDR2 FQNEAQ (reference sequence). This CDR3 spans 16 amino acids. The chain's CDR3 is CASSLVAGVPTGELFF. The CDR3 DNA reads as TGTGCCAGCAGCTTAGTTGCGGGAGTCCCTACCGGGGAGCTGTTTTTT.

The rearrangement joins TRBV19 to TRBJ2-5; 15 bases line up with TRBD2. CDR3 length: 16 amino acids. The V and J ends lost 10 bases and 4 bases, in that order; junction bases with no gene match: 10. Germline CDR1 LNHDA, CDR2 SQIVND (reference sequence). In nucleotides, the CDR3 is TGTGCCACCTCCCCGGGACTAGCGGGGGGACGAGAGACCCAGTACTTC. Encoded protein: CATSPGLAGGRETQYF.

J is TRBJ1-5 and V is TRBV19; D unclear. The germline gives CDR1 LNHDA, CDR2 SQIVND (reference sequence). The germline V and J ends were trimmed by 8 bases and 4 bases, with 9 bases remaining between them. The CDR3 has 12 amino acids. DNA for the CDR3: TGTGCCAGTGGAGGGATTAATCAGCCCCAGCATTTT. This codes for CASGGINQPQHF.

This clone is a singleton in its sample. The chain carries TRBV19 and TRBJ1-5; no firm D call. The CDR3 runs 14 residues. V dropped 6 bases and J dropped 7 bases, with 16 bases sitting between them. Germline-derived CDR1 and CDR2 are LNHDA and SQIVND (reference sequence). CDR3 protein: CASRTMERGQPQHF. CDR3 coding DNA: TGTGCCAGTAGAACTATGGAGCGAGGACAGCCCCAGCATTTT.

The genes are TRBV6-2 or TRBV6-3 and TRBJ2-1; 7 bases align to TRBD1. The CDR3 extends over 16 amino acids. J was trimmed by 3 bases and V by 6 bases; bases with no gene match: 11. The germline V gene encodes CDR1 MNHEY and CDR2 SVGEGT. CDR3 region: CASRPSDRANYNEQFF. CDR3 DNA sequence: TGTGCCAGCAGACCTTCCGACAGGGCCAACTACAATGAGCAGTTCTTC.

The chain recombines TRBV18 with TRBJ2-2; TRBD2 is a possible D gene (5 bases). Looked up from germline, CDR1 is KGHSH and CDR2 is LQKENI. The V end was cut by 11 bases, the J end by 1 base, with 14 bases between. The CDR3 sequence is 14 residues long. CDR3 bases: TGTGCCGCCGGCGGGCGACTGAACACCGGGGAGCTGTTTTTT. Amino acid sequence: CAAGGRLNTGELFF.

The genes are TRBV5-1 and TRBJ1-1; 8 positions match TRBD1. The CDR3 totals 17 residues. Germline V CDR1 and CDR2: SGHRS, YFSETQ. With 5 bases clipped from V and 4 bases from J, the junction kept 16 bases outside the gene matches. The CDR3 spells CASRHTPGGQGGTEAFF. DNA for the CDR3: TGCGCCAGCAGGCACACTCCCGGAGGACAGGGAGGCACTGAAGCTTTCTTT.

The chain has TRBV27 and TRBJ2-2, with D uncertain. The germline CDR1 and CDR2 sequences are MNHEY and SMNVEV (reference sequence). The CDR3 extends over 16 amino acids. Trimming stripped 2 bases from V and 4 bases from J, with 14 bases between. CDR3: CASSLVPTELTGELFF. The CDR3 nucleotides read TGTGCCAGCAGTTTAGTTCCCACAGAACTCACCGGGGAGCTGTTTTTT.

The chain recombines TRBV9 with TRBJ2-2; possible D gene TRBD2, 6 bases. The CDR3 has 15 residues. The V end was cut by 4 bases, the J end by 7 bases, with 17 bases between. Germline lookup yields CDR1 SGDLS and CDR2 YYNGEE. The CDR3 DNA reads TGTGCCAGCAGCCTCGGGGGTCCCGTGGGCGGGGAGCTGTTTTTT. As protein: CASSLGGPVGGELFF.

This clone was detected only a few times. This rearrangement joins TRBV24-1 to TRBJ1-5, with D possibly matching TRBD1 (5 bases). This CDR3 is 15 amino acids long. The germline V gene has CDR1 KGHDR and CDR2 SFDVKD. V lost 4 bases, J lost 0 bases, and 9 bases lay in between. The chain's CDR3 is CATSEGTYSNQPQHF. In DNA, the CDR3 is TGTGCCACCAGTGAAGGGACTTATAGCAATCAGCCCCAGCATTTT.

The chain couples TRBV5-1 to TRBJ2-1; TRBD2 agrees at 7 bases. The J segment lost 10 bases and the V segment lost 0 bases, leaving 10 bases of the junction unmatched. Germline values: CDR1 SGHRS, CDR2 YFSETQ. This CDR3 has 15 amino acids. CDR3 in amino acids: CASSLAPGRVGEQFF. CDR3 nucleotide sequence: TGCGCCAGCAGCTTGGCCCCGGGGAGGGTCGGCGAGCAGTTCTTC.

The V and J genes are TRBV7-2 and TRBJ2-1, with 7 bases that match TRBD2. With V trimmed by 3 bases and J by 4 bases, 9 bases remained unmatched. The CDR3 sequence is 16 residues long. Germline assignment: CDR1 SGHTA and CDR2 FQGNSA. The CDR3 region is CASSLEASGLYNEQFF. Here the CDR3 DNA reads TGTGCCAGCAGCTTGGAGGCTAGCGGACTTTACAATGAGCAGTTCTTC.

The V call is TRBV5-5, the J call TRBJ2-1; D may be TRBD1 (7 bases). Trimming removed 3 bases at V and 7 bases at J, with 8 bases between. Germline V gene sequence: CDR1 SGHKS, CDR2 YYEKEE (reference sequence). This CDR3 has 12 amino acids. In DNA form, the CDR3 reads TGTGCCAGCAGCTCAGGGGGGAATGAGCAGTTCTTC. Protein sequence: CASSSGGNEQFF.

The sample holds a few counts of this clone. The chain has TRBV10-3 and TRBJ1-1; 9 bases fit TRBD1. The CDR3 covers 14 residues. Trimming removed 3 bases from V and 4 bases from J; junction bases left unmatched: 3. Germline CDR1 ENHRY, CDR2 SYGVKD. CDR3 region: CAISDQDRGTEAFF. The CDR3 DNA is TGTGCCATCAGTGACCAGGACAGGGGCACTGAAGCTTTCTTT.

The rearrangement links TRBV4-1 to TRBJ2-3; 13 nucleotides agree with TRBD2. The germline gives CDR1 MGHRA, CDR2 YSYEKL. This CDR3 spans 19 amino acids. V trimming: 0 bases; J trimming: 1 base; junction bases outside the gene matches: 7. The CDR3 DNA follows: TGCGCCAGCAGCCAAGATTCGACTAGCGGGGGGTGGGGCACAGATACGCAGTATTTT. This encodes CASSQDSTSGGWGTDTQYF.